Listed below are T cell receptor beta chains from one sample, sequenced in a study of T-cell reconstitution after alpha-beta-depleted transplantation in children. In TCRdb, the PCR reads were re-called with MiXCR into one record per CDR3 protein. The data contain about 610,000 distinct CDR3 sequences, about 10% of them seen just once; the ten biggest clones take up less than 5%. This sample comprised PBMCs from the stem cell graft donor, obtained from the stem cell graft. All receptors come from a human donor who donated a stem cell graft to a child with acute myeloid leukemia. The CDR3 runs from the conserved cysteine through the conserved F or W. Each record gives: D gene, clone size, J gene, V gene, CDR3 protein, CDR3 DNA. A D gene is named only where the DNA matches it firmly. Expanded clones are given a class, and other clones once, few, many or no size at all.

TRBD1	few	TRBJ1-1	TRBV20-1	CSARDGDRADTEAFF	TGCAGTGCTAGAGATGGGGACAGGGCGGACACTGAAGCTTTCTTT
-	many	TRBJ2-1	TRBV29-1	CSADYDSYNEQFF	TGCAGCGCGGACTATGACTCCTACAATGAGCAGTTCTTC
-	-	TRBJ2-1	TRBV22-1	CPVSESWGGSNEQFF	TGTCCTGTTTCTGAGTCTTGGGGGGGATCAAATGAGCAGTTCTTC
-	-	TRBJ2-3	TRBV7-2	CASSSPLRAGRDTQYF	TGTGCCAGCAGCTCCCCCCTGCGGGCGGGACGAGATACGCAGTATTTT
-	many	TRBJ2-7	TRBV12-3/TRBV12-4	CASSLSPRDEQYF	TGTGCCAGCAGTCTTTCCCCCAGGGACGAGCAGTACTTC
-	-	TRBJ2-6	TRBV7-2	CASSLKNSGANVLTF	TGTGCCAGCAGCCTAAAGAATTCTGGGGCCAACGTCCTGACTTTC
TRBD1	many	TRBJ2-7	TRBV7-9	CASSPRDRGEQYF	TGTGCCAGCAGCCCCCGGGACAGGGGTGAGCAGTACTTC
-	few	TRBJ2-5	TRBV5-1	CASSTDGSWETQYF	TGCGCCAGCAGCACCGACGGGAGTTGGGAGACCCAGTACTTC
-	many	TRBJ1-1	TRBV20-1	CSATWGGAEAFF	TGCAGTGCTACTTGGGGCGGCGCTGAAGCTTTCTTT
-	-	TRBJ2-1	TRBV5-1	CASSLAQNNEQFF	TGCGCCAGCAGCTTGGCGCAAAACAATGAGCAGTTCTTC
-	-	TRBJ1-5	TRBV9	CASSVEEVRSNQPQHF	TGTGCCAGCAGCGTAGAGGAAGTTCGGAGCAATCAGCCCCAGCATTTT
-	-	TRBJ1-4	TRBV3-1	CASSQATRANEKLFF	TGTGCCAGCAGCCAAGCGACTAGGGCTAATGAAAAACTGTTTTTT
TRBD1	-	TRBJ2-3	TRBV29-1	CSVRGDSKDTDTQYF	TGCAGCGTCCGAGGGGACAGCAAAGACACAGATACGCAGTATTTT
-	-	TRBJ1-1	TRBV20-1	CSARDLELNTEAFF	TGCAGTGCTAGAGATCTCGAGTTGAACACTGAAGCTTTCTTT
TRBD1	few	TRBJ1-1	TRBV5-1	CASNQGQKAFF	TGCGCCAGCAACCAGGGACAGAAAGCTTTCTTT
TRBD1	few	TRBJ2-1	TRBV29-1	CSVDEGAQDNEQFF	TGCAGCGTTGACGAGGGGGCGCAGGACAATGAGCAGTTCTTC
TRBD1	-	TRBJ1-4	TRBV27	CASSTGGRWSEKLFF	TGTGCCAGCAGTACAGGGGGCCGGTGGAGTGAAAAACTGTTTTTT
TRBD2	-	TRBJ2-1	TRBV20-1	CCATGFLAGNNEQFF	TGCTGTGCTACCGGATTCCTAGCGGGAAACAATGAGCAGTTCTTC
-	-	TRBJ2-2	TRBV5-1	CASSFGTRGTGELFF	TGCGCCAGCAGCTTCGGGACACGAGGAACCGGGGAGCTGTTTTTT
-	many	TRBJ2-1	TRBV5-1	CASSLSLREQFF	TGCGCCAGCAGCTTGTCACTCAGGGAGCAGTTCTTC
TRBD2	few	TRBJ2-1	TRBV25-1	CASSESGSGTSYNEQFF	TGTGCCAGCAGTGAGTCGGGCAGCGGGACCTCCTACAATGAGCAGTTCTTC
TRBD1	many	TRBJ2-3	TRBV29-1	CSVAGTGEKLRDTQYF	TGCAGCGTTGCCGGGACAGGGGAGAAGCTGAGAGATACGCAGTATTTT
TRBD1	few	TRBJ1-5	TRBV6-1	CASSGPLRGHDQPQHF	TGTGCCAGCAGTGGCCCCCTCAGGGGGCACGATCAGCCCCAGCATTTT
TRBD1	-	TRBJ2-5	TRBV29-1	CSVEGDRGLQETQYF	TGCAGCGTTGAGGGGGACAGGGGGCTTCAGGAGACCCAGTACTTC
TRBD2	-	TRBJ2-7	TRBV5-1	CASGFGTSGYEQYF	TGCGCCAGCGGATTTGGGACTAGCGGCTACGAGCAGTACTTC
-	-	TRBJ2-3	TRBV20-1	CSARDPAGQITDTQYF	TGCAGTGCTAGAGATCCGGCGGGACAGATCACAGATACGCAGTATTTT
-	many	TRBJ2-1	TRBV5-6	CASSLAGRNEQFF	TGTGCCAGCAGCTTGGCAGGCAGGAATGAGCAGTTCTTC
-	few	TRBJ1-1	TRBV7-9	CASSLLMNTEAFF	TGTGCCAGCAGCTTACTAATGAACACTGAAGCTTTCTTT
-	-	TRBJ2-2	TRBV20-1	CSARDPFANTGELFF	TGCAGTGCTAGAGACCCGTTCGCGAACACCGGGGAGCTGTTTTTT
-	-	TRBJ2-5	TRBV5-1	CASSPDGRQGTQYF	TGCGCCAGCAGCCCGGACGGGCGACAAGGGACCCAGTACTTC
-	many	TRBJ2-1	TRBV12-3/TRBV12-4	CASSLALGPLNEQFF	TGTGCCAGCAGTTTAGCGCTCGGGCCTCTCAATGAGCAGTTCTTC
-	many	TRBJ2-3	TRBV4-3	CASSQEVKSTDTQYF	TGCGCCAGCAGCCAAGAGGTCAAAAGCACAGATACGCAGTATTTT
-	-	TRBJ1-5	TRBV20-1	CSATGQNSNQPQHF	TGCAGTGCTACCGGACAGAATAGCAATCAGCCCCAGCATTTT
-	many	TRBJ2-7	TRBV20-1	CSARQSSSYEQYF	TGCAGTGCTAGACAGAGTAGCTCCTACGAGCAGTACTTC
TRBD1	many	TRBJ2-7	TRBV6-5	CASSSWDSSYEQYF	TGTGCCAGCAGTTCCTGGGACAGCTCCTACGAGCAGTACTTC
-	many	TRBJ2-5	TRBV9	CASSVEELEETQYF	TGTGCCAGCAGCGTAGAGGAGTTGGAGGAGACCCAGTACTTC
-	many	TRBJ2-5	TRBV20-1	CSASDVEETQYF	TGCAGTGCTAGTGATGTGGAAGAGACCCAGTACTTC
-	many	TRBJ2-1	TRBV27	CASSTRAGPGGNEQFF	TGTGCCAGCAGTACCCGCGCGGGACCCGGGGGCAATGAGCAGTTCTTC
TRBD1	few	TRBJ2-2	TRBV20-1	CSAWDRGIGELFF	TGCAGTGCTTGGGACAGGGGTATCGGGGAGCTGTTTTTT
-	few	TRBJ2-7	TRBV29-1	CSVESGVYEQYF	TGCAGCGTTGAATCAGGGGTCTACGAGCAGTACTTC
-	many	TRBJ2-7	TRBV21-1	CASSHKVGLDDYEQYF	TGTGCCAGCAGCCATAAGGTTGGTCTGGATGACTACGAGCAGTACTTC
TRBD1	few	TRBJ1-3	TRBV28	CASTRGLGNTIYF	TGTGCCAGCACCAGGGGGCTCGGAAACACCATATATTTT
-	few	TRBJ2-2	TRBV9	CASSVGGKGGELFF	TGTGCCAGCAGCGTAGGGGGGAAGGGCGGGGAGCTGTTTTTT
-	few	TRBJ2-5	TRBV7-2	CASSSAEETQYF	TGTGCCAGCAGCTCGGCCGAAGAGACCCAGTACTTC
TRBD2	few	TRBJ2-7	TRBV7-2	CASSGPRAGGREQYF	TGTGCCAGCAGCGGCCCACGGGCGGGAGGCCGCGAGCAGTACTTC
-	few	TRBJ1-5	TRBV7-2	CASSAKGDQPQHF	TGTGCCAGCAGCGCAAAGGGAGATCAGCCCCAGCATTTT
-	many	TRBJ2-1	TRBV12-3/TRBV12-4	CASSLEQPSYNEQFF	TGTGCCAGCAGTTTGGAACAGCCCTCTTACAATGAGCAGTTCTTC
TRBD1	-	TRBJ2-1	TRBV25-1	CASSEAGQVHEQFF	TGTGCCAGCAGTGAAGCGGGACAGGTCCATGAGCAGTTCTTC